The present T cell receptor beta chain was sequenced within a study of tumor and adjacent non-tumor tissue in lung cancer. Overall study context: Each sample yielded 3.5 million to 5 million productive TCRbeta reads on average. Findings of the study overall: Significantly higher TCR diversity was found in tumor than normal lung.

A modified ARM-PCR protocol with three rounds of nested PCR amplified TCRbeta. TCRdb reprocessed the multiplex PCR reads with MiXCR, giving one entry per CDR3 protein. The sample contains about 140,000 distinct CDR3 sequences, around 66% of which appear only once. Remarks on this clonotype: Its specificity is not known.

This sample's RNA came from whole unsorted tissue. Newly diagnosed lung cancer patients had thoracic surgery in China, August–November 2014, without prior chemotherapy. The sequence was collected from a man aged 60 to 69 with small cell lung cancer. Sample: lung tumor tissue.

The CDR3 nucleotides are TGCGCCAGCAGCTTGGACCCCCAAGGACTAGCGGGTGGAGATACGCAGTATTTT. It codes for CASSLDPQGLAGGDTQYF. The chain has TRBV5-1 and TRBJ2-3; 11 nucleotides line up with TRBD2. Trimming took 0 bases from V and 5 from J; bases not matched to a gene: 11. There are 18 residues in the CDR3. CDR1 SGHRS and CDR2 YFSETQ come from the germline V gene.